The 20 T cell receptor beta chains presented below share a single source sample, sequenced in a study of quantifying T cell responses using KT2 cells. In the study overall: TCR alpha and beta constant-region primers primed reverse transcription of RNA.

Each cDNA got a UMI-containing oligo ligated at its 3' end. The first PCR ran 3 to 5 cycles with an equimolar RC1.1 and RC1.2 beta primer mix. TCRdb reanalysed the UMI-ligation and nested PCR reads using MiXCR and keeps one entry per CDR3 protein. The sample records under 35,000 distinct CDR3 sequences, approximately 10% being singletons. The sequencing input was PBMCs spiked with cells of the T cell clone KT2. The origin of the receptors is a human donor.

By share, this clonotype ranks as medium-sized. The V gene is TRBV24-1, the J gene TRBJ2-2; 7 bases fit TRBD1. The germline V gene encodes CDR1 KGHDR and CDR2 SFDVKD. This CDR3 comprises 15 residues. V trimming: 0 bases; J trimming: 3 bases; junction bases outside the gene matches: 0. The CDR3 protein is CATSDLTGDTGELFF. In nucleotides, the CDR3 is TGTGCCACCAGTGATTTGACAGGGGACACCGGGGAGCTGTTTTTT.

The table lists this clonotype with a few counts. The CDR3 loop reads CASSFPLGTDTQYF. CDR3 DNA: TGTGCCAGCAGCTTCCCTCTGGGCACAGATACGCAGTATTTT. V and J are TRBV7-9 and TRBJ2-3; D gene ambiguous. This CDR3 contains 14 residues. Trimming pared 3 bases from V and 1 base from J, leaving 8 bases between. The V gene's germline CDR1 is SEHNR and CDR2 FQNEAQ (reference sequence).

This clonotype was observed a few times. DNA of the CDR3: TGTGCCATCAGTGAGTCGAGGACAGGAGGCAATGAGCAGTTCTTC. Amino acids: CAISESRTGGNEQFF. The V and J genes are TRBV10-3 and TRBJ2-1; TRBD1 matches at 7 bases. Germline V gene lookup returns CDR1 ENHRY and CDR2 SYGVKD. The CDR3 extends over 15 amino acids. V lost 0 bases to trimming and J lost 6 bases; unmatched junction nucleotides: 5.

Ten or more counts support this clonotype. The chain employs TRBV20-1 and TRBJ2-2; D is unresolved. The CDR3 contains 14 residues. V lost 3 bases to trimming and J lost 0 bases, with 8 bases between them. Per the germline V gene, CDR1 is DFQATT and CDR2 is SNEGSKA (reference sequence). CDR3: CSARWSSNTGELFF. The CDR3 bases are TGCAGTGCTAGGTGGAGCTCGAACACCGGGGAGCTGTTTTTT.

In this sample, this clonotype turned up many times. V is TRBV7-2 and J is TRBJ2-2; D is unresolved. Per the germline V gene, CDR1 is SGHTA and CDR2 is FQGNSA. The V end was cut by 5 bases, the J end by 4 bases, with 20 bases between. This CDR3 has 17 amino acids. CDR3 nucleotide sequence: TGTGCCAGCAGCCTAGAAGCAGGACGGAGTCCCACCGGGGAGCTGTTTTTT. This codes for CASSLEAGRSPTGELFF.

This clonotype was observed many times. The chain couples TRBV6-5 to TRBJ1-1; D is unresolved. Germline lookup yields CDR1 MNHEY and CDR2 SVGAGI. V lost 5 bases to trimming and J lost 10 bases, with 11 bases between them. The CDR3 extends over 11 amino acids. The CDR3 protein is CASSPGSRAFF. CDR3 bases: TGTGCCAGCAGTCCCGGCAGCAGAGCTTTCTTT.

The table lists this clonotype with a few counts. The chain links TRBV7-2 to TRBJ2-1; 9 nucleotides agree with TRBD1. V lost 5 bases and J lost 6; bases outside the gene matches: 8. The CDR3 is 15 residues long. CDR1 is SGHTA, CDR2 FQGNSA, per germline. The CDR3 sequence is CASSPGQGTINEQFF. In DNA, the CDR3 is TGTGCCAGCAGCCCAGGACAGGGGACCATCAATGAGCAGTTCTTC.

In its sample, this clonotype was seen many times. J is TRBJ1-1 and V is TRBV20-1; D is perhaps TRBD1 (6 bases). The CDR3 is made up of 12 amino acids. The germline V gene has CDR1 DFQATT and CDR2 SNEGSKA (reference sequence). The CDR3: CRTKTGYMEAFF. The CDR3 DNA reads as TGCAGGACGAAAACAGGGTACATGGAAGCTTTCTTT.

This chain uses TRBV7-9 with TRBJ2-7; D is ambiguous. From germline, CDR1 is SEHNR and CDR2 FQNEAQ (reference sequence). The V end lost 1 base, the J end lost 6 bases, and 4 bases lay between the germline ends. The CDR3 runs to 11 residues. The CDR3 is CASSLGVEQYF. Here the CDR3 DNA reads TGTGCCAGCAGCTTAGGGGTCGAGCAGTACTTC.

A few counts support this clonotype. CDR3 nucleotide sequence: TGTGCCAGCAGCTCGGGACTAGGATACTACGAGCAGTACTTC. It encodes CASSSGLGYYEQYF. The chain employs TRBV7-2 and TRBJ2-7; 8 bases map to TRBD2. The CDR3 totals 14 residues. J was trimmed by 3 bases and V by 4 bases; bases with no gene match: 5. The V gene's germline CDR1 is SGHTA and CDR2 FQGNSA.

The sample holds many counts of this clonotype. The chain combines TRBV20-1 with TRBJ2-3, with 10 positions matching TRBD2. The trim removed 6 bases at V and 1 base at J, leaving 7 bases unmatched. Germline V gene sequence: CDR1 DFQATT, CDR2 SNEGSKA (reference sequence). This CDR3 is built from 15 residues. Here the CDR3 reads CSADDLAGGTDTQYF. In DNA form, the CDR3 reads TGCAGTGCGGATGATCTAGCGGGAGGCACAGATACGCAGTATTTT.

The chain has TRBV2 and TRBJ2-3; TRBD2 matches at 9 bases. V lost 6 bases, J lost 1 base, and 5 bases stayed unmatched. This CDR3 has 15 residues. CDR1 is SNHLY, CDR2 FYNNEI, per germline. The CDR3, as DNA: TGTGCCAGCAGGGTAGCGGGAGTGGGCACAGATACGCAGTATTTT. Translating gives CASRVAGVGTDTQYF. Using reference TRBV2 and TRBJ2-3 for the parts outside the CDR3, the full variable domain is EPEVTQTPSHQVTQMGQEVILRCVPISNHLYFYWYRQILGQKVEFLVSFYNNEISEKSEIFDDQFSVERPDGSNFTLKIRSTKLEDSAMYFCASRVAGVGTDTQYFGPGTRLTVL.

This clonotype was seen a few times. The rearrangement uses TRBV2 and TRBJ2-3; TRBD2 might be the D (6 bases). Germline V gene data show CDR1 as SNHLY and CDR2 as FYNNEI. This CDR3 is 16 amino acids long. V was trimmed by 1 base and J by 2 bases, leaving 13 bases between them. CDR3 sequence (DNA): TGTGCCAGCAGTGAAGAGAGACGGCGGGACACAGATACGCAGTATTTT. This encodes CASSEERRRDTDTQYF.

This clonotype was observed many times. The chain joins TRBV28 to TRBJ2-2, with a tentative D call TRBD2 (8 bases). Trimming cost V 7 bases and J 7 bases, with 16 bases left between them. Germline CDR1 reads MDHEN; CDR2 reads SYDVKM. There are 14 residues in the CDR3. DNA of the CDR3: TGTGCCAGCAACCCGGGAGGGGGCGGCGGGGAGCTGTTTTTT. Translated, it gives CASNPGGGGGELFF.

This clonotype was counted a few times. The V call is TRBV27, the J call TRBJ2-1; D unresolved. The germline gives CDR1 MNHEY, CDR2 SMNVEV (reference sequence). Trimming took off 1 base at V and 6 bases at J, with 7 bases between the two ends. This CDR3 has 13 residues. The CDR3 nucleotides read TGTGCCAGCAGTTTATTAGTGGGCAATGAGCAGTTCTTC. This translates into CASSLLVGNEQFF.

V usage is TRBV6-1 and J usage is TRBJ2-5; 10 positions match TRBD2. The trim removed 3 bases at V and 2 bases at J, leaving 0 bases unmatched. CDR1 is MNHNS, CDR2 SASEGT, per germline. The CDR3 totals 14 residues. The CDR3 loop reads CASSEGLAQETQYF. The CDR3 nucleotides are TGTGCCAGCAGTGAGGGACTAGCGCAAGAGACCCAGTACTTC.

The rearrangement joins TRBV6-2 or TRBV6-3 to TRBJ2-5; maybe TRBD2 (6 bases). The germline V gene encodes CDR1 MNHEY and CDR2 SVGEGT. V shed 5 bases and J shed 5 bases, with 12 bases lying between them. The CDR3 sequence is 13 residues long. The CDR3 DNA follows: TGTGCCAGCAGTCGACTAGTGCTTGAGACCCAGTACTTC. This gives the protein CASSRLVLETQYF.

This clonotype was seen at least ten times. The J gene is TRBJ2-5, the V gene TRBV25-1, with 7 positions matching TRBD1. CDR1 is MGHDK and CDR2 is SYGVNS in the germline V gene. V lost 3 bases, J lost 0 bases, and 1 base stayed unmatched. The CDR3 has 14 amino acids. CDR3 nucleotide sequence: TGTGCCAGCAGTGACAGGGGGTACCAAGAGACCCAGTACTTC. Protein sequence: CASSDRGYQETQYF.

This clonotype was seen a handful of times. CDR3 in amino acids: CASSQPPESAYNEQFF. The CDR3 region has the DNA TGCGCCAGCAGCCAACCCCCGGAGTCAGCCTACAATGAGCAGTTCTTC. The gene calls are TRBV4-1 and TRBJ2-1; D gene ambiguous. In germline, CDR1 is MGHRA, CDR2 YSYEKL. Trimming shortened V by 2 bases and J by 2 bases, and 13 bases separated the two germline ends. This CDR3 has 16 residues.

This clonotype occurred a few times. For the CDR3, the DNA is TGCAGTGCTAGAGATTCGGTGGAGAGGGCTAGCGCTAGCGAGCAGTACTTC. Translating gives CSARDSVERASASEQYF. The chain couples TRBV20-1 to TRBJ2-7; TRBD2 is a possible D gene (6 bases). Germline CDR1 DFQATT, CDR2 SNEGSKA (reference sequence). CDR3 length: 17 residues. The V and J ends lost 0 bases and 6 bases respectively, with 24 bases between them.